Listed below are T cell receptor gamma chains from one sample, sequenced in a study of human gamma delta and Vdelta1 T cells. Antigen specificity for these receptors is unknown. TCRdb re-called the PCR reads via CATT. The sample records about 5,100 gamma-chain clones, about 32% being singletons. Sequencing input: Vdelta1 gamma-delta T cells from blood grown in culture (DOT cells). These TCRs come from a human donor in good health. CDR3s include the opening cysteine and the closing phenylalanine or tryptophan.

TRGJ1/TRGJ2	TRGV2	CATWDNRVNYYKKLF
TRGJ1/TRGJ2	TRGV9	CALWEVTFYYKKLF
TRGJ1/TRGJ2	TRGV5	CATWDSLSYKKLF
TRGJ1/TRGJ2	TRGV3	CATWDRPLKKLF
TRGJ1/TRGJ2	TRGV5	CATWDRPPSNYYKKLF
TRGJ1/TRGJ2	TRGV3	CATWDRLDYKKLF
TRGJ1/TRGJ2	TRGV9	CALWEAHYYKKLF
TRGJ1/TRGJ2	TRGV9	CALWEVRRNYKKLF
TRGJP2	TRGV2	CATWGDHNSSDWIKTF
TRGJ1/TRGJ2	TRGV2	CATWDGLGKLF
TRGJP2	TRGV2	CATWDHYSSDWIKTF
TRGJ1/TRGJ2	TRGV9	CALWEVSLSYYKKLF
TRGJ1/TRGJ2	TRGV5	CATWDRPRVEKLF
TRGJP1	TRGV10	CAVGWFKIF
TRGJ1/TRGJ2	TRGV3	CATWDSHLSVYKKLF
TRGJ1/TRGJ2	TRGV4	CATWDGPPWGYKKLF
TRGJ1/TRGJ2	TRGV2	CATWDGPDYYKKLF
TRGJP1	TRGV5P	CATWGRPEAVGGTTGWFKIF
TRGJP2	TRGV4	CATWDGGRDWIKTF
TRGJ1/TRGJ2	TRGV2	CATWDGNKKLF
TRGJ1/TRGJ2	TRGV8	CATWDEVEKKLF
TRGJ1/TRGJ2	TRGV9	CALWESQKKLF
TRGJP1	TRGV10	CAAWDFTTGWFKIF
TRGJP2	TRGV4	CATWDGLVGSDWIKTF
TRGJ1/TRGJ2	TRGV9	CALWDRYYKKLF
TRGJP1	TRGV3	CATWDGPGTTGWFKIF
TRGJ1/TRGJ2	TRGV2	CATWDGKNYYKKLF
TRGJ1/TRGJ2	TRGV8	CATWVDPNYYKKLF
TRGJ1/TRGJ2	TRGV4	CATWDGHYYKKLF
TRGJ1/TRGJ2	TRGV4	CATWDEGEKLF
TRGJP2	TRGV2	CATWDGQSSDWIKTF
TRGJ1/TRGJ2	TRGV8	CATWDRPKYKKLF
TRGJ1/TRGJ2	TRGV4	CATWDGPGYYKKLF
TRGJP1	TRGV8	CATWDRRATGWFKIF
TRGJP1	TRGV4	CATWDSGWFKIF
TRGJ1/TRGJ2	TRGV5	CATWDRLSVPPEKLF
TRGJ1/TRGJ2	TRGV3	CATWDRLNNKKLF
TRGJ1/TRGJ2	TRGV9	CALWEVLQPQYKKLF
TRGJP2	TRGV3	CATWDNSSDWIKTF
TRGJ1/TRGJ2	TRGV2	CATWDGPRYYKKLF
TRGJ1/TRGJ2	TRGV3	CATWDRPDYYKKLF
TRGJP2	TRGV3	CATWDNENWIKTF
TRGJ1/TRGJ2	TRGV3	CATFSNKKLF
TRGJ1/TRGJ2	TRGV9	CALWEAPSLDYKKLF
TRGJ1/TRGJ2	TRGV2	CATWDSGPGYYKKLF
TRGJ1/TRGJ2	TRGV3	CATWDRRKKLF